This passage covers 18 T cell receptor beta chains from one sample sequenced in a study of cytomegalovirus exposure and HLA in healthy donors. Researchers ran the PCR with 60 Vbeta and 13 Jbeta primers. Sequencing was performed with immunoSEQ multiplex PCR; in TCRdb, only in-frame clones are kept and a portion is missing. Among about 110,000 clones listed, about 70% were seen once. Material for sequencing was PBMCs. The receptors were gathered from a woman aged 25 to 39 in good health and CMV-seronegative.

This clone occurred once. V and J are TRBV19 and TRBJ1-2; 11 bases map to TRBD1. Germline lookup yields CDR1 LNHDA and CDR2 SQIVND (reference sequence). The length of the CDR3 is 14 residues. J gave up 7 bases and V 7 bases, and 8 bases lay outside the gene matches. The CDR3 loop is CASTSGQGALGYTF. CDR3 DNA: TGTGCCAGTACTTCCGGACAGGGGGCGCTTGGCTACACCTTC.

The chain uses TRBV6-5 and TRBJ1-5; 10 bases fit TRBD1. The germline V gene encodes CDR1 MNHEY and CDR2 SVGAGI. The CDR3 sequence is 14 residues long. The ends lost 4 bases at V and 6 bases at J; junction bases unmatched: 3. CDR3: CASSSRQGAQPQHF. In nucleotides, the CDR3 is TGTGCCAGCAGTTCCCGACAGGGGGCTCAGCCCCAGCATTTT.

V usage is TRBV5-1 and J usage is TRBJ1-2; 9 bases are shared with TRBD1. V shed 1 base, J shed 8 bases, and the junction held 3 bases outside the gene matches. The CDR3 is 13 amino acids. Germline-derived CDR1 and CDR2 are SGHRS and YFSETQ. This CDR3 reads CASSLTGGHGYTF. In nucleotides, the CDR3 is TGCGCCAGCAGCTTGACAGGGGGCCACGGCTACACCTTC.

This clone was picked up a small number of times. The genes are TRBV5-1 and TRBJ2-2; D is undetermined. CDR1 and CDR2 from the germline V gene are SGHRS and YFSETQ. Deletions cut 0 bases from V and 7 bases from J, with 10 bases between. This CDR3 region has 14 residues. The CDR3 region has the DNA TGCGCCAGCAGCTTGGAAACAGAGAGCGGGGAGCTGTTTTTT. Protein: CASSLETESGELFF.

The chain is built from TRBV5-1 and TRBJ2-3, with TRBD2 identical over 14 bases. The CDR3 is 16 amino acids. Losses at the gene ends were 6 bases for V and 4 bases for J; bases not matched to a gene: 7. Per the germline V gene, CDR1 is SGHRS and CDR2 is YFSETQ. The CDR3 region is CASTPGTSGGADTQYF. CDR3 coding DNA: TGCGCCAGCACCCCTGGGACTAGCGGGGGAGCAGATACGCAGTATTTT.

The rearrangement links TRBV9 to TRBJ1-4, with 7 nucleotides matching TRBD1. This CDR3 comprises 15 residues. The germline V gene has CDR1 SGDLS and CDR2 YYNGEE. The V segment lost 4 bases and the J segment 4 bases; nucleotides outside the gene matches: 7. The chain's CDR3 is CASSPGTVDNEKLFF. CDR3 DNA: TGTGCCAGCAGCCCCGGGACAGTAGATAATGAAAAACTGTTTTTT.

The J gene is TRBJ1-1, the V gene TRBV5-1; unclear D gene. V lost 2 bases and J lost 1, with 9 bases in between. CDR1 SGHRS and CDR2 YFSETQ come from the germline V gene. This CDR3 has 14 residues. The CDR3 is CASSLSSGNTEAFF. The CDR3, as DNA: TGCGCCAGCAGCTTATCCTCAGGGAACACTGAAGCTTTCTTT.

DNA for the CDR3: TGCGCCAGCAGCCCCGGAACCGGGACAGGATTCACAGATACGCAGTATTTT. It is translated as CASSPGTGTGFTDTQYF. This chain links TRBV4-3 with TRBJ2-3; 8 positions agree with TRBD1. Germline values: CDR1 LGHNA, CDR2 YSLEER. The CDR3 sequence is 17 residues long. V lost 4 bases and J lost 2; bases outside the gene matches: 11.

The V call is TRBV6-5, the J call TRBJ1-1, with 7 bases fitting TRBD1. Unmatched junction bases numbered 3, after V lost 8 bases and J lost 0 bases. There are 13 residues in the CDR3. The V gene's germline CDR1 is MNHEY and CDR2 SVGAGI. DNA of the CDR3: TGTGCCAGCCAGACAGGGATGAACACTGAAGCTTTCTTT. Amino acid sequence: CASQTGMNTEAFF.

The CDR3 DNA sequence: TGTGCCAGCAGCTTATCGTGGCAGGGCAATCAGCCCCAGCATTTT. Amino acid sequence: CASSLSWQGNQPQHF. This chain joins TRBV7-8 and TRBJ1-5, with D hard to call. This CDR3 has 15 residues. The V end lost 2 bases, the J end lost 2 bases, and 10 bases lay between the germline ends. Germline assignment: CDR1 SGHVS and CDR2 FQNEAQ.

V and J are TRBV6-5 and TRBJ1-1; TRBD1 matches at 8 bases. This CDR3 is built from 15 residues. The junction had 10 bases not matched to a gene; V was cut back by 6 bases and J by 4 bases. Germline lookup yields CDR1 MNHEY and CDR2 SVGAGI. CDR3 region: CASSSLGQGGTEAFF. CDR3 DNA: TGTGCCAGCAGCTCACTCGGACAGGGAGGCACTGAAGCTTTCTTT.

V usage is TRBV19 and J usage is TRBJ1-5; D not certain. Trimming shortened V by 5 bases and J by 0 bases, and 14 bases separated the two germline ends. This CDR3 region has 16 residues. Germline V gene data show CDR1 as LNHDA and CDR2 as SQIVND (reference sequence). CDR3 coding DNA: TGTGCCAGTAGTCCCCCCGTACGGTATAGCAATCAGCCCCAGCATTTT. Its translation: CASSPPVRYSNQPQHF. Complete variable domain (other parts from reference TRBV19 and TRBJ1-5): DGGITQSPKYLFRKEGQNVTLSCEQNLNHDAMYWYRQDPGQGLRLIYYSQIVNDFQKGDIAEGYSVSREKKESFPLTVTSAQKNPTAFYLCASSPPVRYSNQPQHFGDGTRLSIL.

The chain has TRBV9 and TRBJ1-1, with unresolved D. Deletions cut 0 bases from V and 2 bases from J, with 5 bases between. This CDR3 spans 13 amino acids. The germline gives CDR1 SGDLS, CDR2 YYNGEE. The CDR3 bases are TGTGCCAGCAGCGTAGGAGATAACACTGAAGCTTTCTTT. This codes for CASSVGDNTEAFF.

The V and J genes are TRBV19 and TRBJ1-2; 9 bases are a match to TRBD1. The germline V gene encodes CDR1 LNHDA and CDR2 SQIVND (reference sequence). V trimming: 1 base; J trimming: 8 bases; junction bases outside the gene matches: 5. This CDR3 has 14 amino acids. This CDR3 is CASSIVGTGSGYTF. The CDR3 DNA is TGTGCCAGTAGTATAGTAGGGACAGGGAGCGGCTACACCTTC.

CDR3 in amino acids: CSVDRQGQGTEAFF. CDR3 in DNA: TGCAGCGTTGATAGGCAGGGCCAAGGCACTGAAGCTTTCTTT. V gene TRBV29-1 combines with J gene TRBJ1-1; tentatively, D is TRBD1 (5 bases). The CDR3 is 14 residues long. Per germline, CDR1 SQVTM and CDR2 ANQGSEA. Trimming removed 3 bases from V and 4 bases from J, with 15 bases in between.

The rearrangement uses TRBV11-2 and TRBJ2-5; 11 bases match TRBD2. Per germline, CDR1 SGHAT and CDR2 FQNNGV. This CDR3 is built from 15 residues. The trim removed 1 base at V and 4 bases at J, leaving 2 bases unmatched. CDR3 DNA sequence: TGTGCCAGCAGCTTAGGACTAGCGGGAAGAGAGACCCAGTACTTC. Protein product: CASSLGLAGRETQYF.

The V gene is TRBV7-6, the J gene TRBJ1-1, with TRBD1 as a possible D gene (5 bases). The CDR3 covers 13 residues. V was clipped by 3 bases and J by 1 base, with 6 bases between them. Germline loops: CDR1 SGHVS, CDR2 FNYEAQ. For the CDR3, the DNA is TGTGCCAGCAGCTTTCAGGGGAACACTGAAGCTTTCTTT. It encodes CASSFQGNTEAFF.

In DNA, the CDR3 is TGCGCCAGCAGCCAAGAAGGGGCTCTGGAAGGAGATACGCAGTATTTT. Translating gives CASSQEGALEGDTQYF. The chain has TRBV4-3 and TRBJ2-3, with D perhaps matching TRBD1 (5 bases). The CDR3 length is 16 residues. V lost 0 bases and J 5 bases, leaving 15 bases between the germline ends. In germline, CDR1 is LGHNA, CDR2 YSLEER.